This TCR beta chain originates from a study of Tregs in tolerant kidney transplant recipients. Mixed chimerism was transient after nonmyeloablative marrow transplants from related graft donors. Profiled with immunoSEQ multiplex PCR; TCRdb holds only in-frame clones, not every one. Here the sample spans tens of thousands of clones, roughly 93% being singletons. The CDR3 sequence is 14 residues long. The V gene end was trimmed by 6 bases and the J gene end by 1 base; junction bases not matched to a gene: 4. The V gene's germline CDR1 is MNHNS and CDR2 SASEGT. This specimen was CD4+ T cells from blood (PBMCs), taken 12 months after the transplant. The chain has TRBV6-1 and TRBJ2-7; 9 bases are a match to TRBD2. The TCR originated in a human patient who received a combined kidney and bone marrow transplant. Some T cells may have come from the graft donor. As DNA, the CDR3 is TGTGCCAGCAGCCGACTAGCGGTATCCTACGAGCAGTACTTC. It is translated as CASSRLAVSYEQYF.